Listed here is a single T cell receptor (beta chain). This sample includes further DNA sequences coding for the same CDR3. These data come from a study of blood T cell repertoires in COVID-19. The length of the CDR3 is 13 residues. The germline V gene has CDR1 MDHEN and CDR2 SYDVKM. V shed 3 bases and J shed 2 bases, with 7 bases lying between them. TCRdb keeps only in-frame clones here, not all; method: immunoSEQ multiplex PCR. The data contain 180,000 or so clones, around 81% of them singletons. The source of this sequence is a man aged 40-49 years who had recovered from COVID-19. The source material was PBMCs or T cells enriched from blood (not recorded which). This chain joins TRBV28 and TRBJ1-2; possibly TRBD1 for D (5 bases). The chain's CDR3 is CASSFGGNYGYTF. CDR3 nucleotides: TGTGCCAGCAGTTTTGGGGGGAACTATGGCTACACCTTC.